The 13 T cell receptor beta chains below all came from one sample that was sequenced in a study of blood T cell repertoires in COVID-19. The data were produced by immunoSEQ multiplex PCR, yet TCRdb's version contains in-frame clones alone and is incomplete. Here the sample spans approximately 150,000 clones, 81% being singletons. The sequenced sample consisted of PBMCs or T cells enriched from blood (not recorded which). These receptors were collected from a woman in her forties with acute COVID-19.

CDR3 in DNA: TGCGCCAGCAGCTTGGATCCAGGGGTGACTACTGAAGCTTTCTTT. Its protein is CASSLDPGVTTEAFF. V gene TRBV5-1 combines with J gene TRBJ1-1; possible D gene TRBD1, 6 bases. The CDR3 sequence is 15 residues long. Trimming pared 0 bases from V and 5 bases from J, leaving 14 bases between. CDR1 is SGHRS and CDR2 is YFSETQ in the germline V gene.

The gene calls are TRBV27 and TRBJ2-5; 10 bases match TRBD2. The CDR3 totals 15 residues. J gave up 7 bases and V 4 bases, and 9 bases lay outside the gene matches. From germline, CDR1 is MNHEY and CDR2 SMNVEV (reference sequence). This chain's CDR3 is CASSYLAGAKRTQYF. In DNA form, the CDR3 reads TGTGCCAGCAGTTATCTAGCGGGGGCCAAGAGGACCCAGTACTTC.

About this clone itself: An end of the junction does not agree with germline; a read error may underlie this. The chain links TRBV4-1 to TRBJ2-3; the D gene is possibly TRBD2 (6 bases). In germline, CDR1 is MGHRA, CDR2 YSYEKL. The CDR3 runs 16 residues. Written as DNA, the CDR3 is TGCGCCAGCAGCCCCCACCACGGGGGAAGCACGGATACGCAGTATTTT. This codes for CASSPHHGGSTDTQYF.

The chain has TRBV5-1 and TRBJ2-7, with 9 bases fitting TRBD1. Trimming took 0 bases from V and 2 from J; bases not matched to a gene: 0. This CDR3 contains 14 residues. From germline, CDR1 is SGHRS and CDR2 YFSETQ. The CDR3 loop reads CASSLGQGAYEQYF. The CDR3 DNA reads TGCGCCAGCAGCTTGGGACAGGGGGCCTACGAGCAGTACTTC. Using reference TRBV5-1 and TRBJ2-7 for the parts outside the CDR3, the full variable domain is KAGVTQTPRYLIKTRGQQVTLSCSPISGHRSVSWYQQTPGQGLQFLFEYFSETQRNKGNFPGRFSGRQFSNSRSEMNVSTLELGDSALYLCASSLGQGAYEQYFGPGTRLTVT.

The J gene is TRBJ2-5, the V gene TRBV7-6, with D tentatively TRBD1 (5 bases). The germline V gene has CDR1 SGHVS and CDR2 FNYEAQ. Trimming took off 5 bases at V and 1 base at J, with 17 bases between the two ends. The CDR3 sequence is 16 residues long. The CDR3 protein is CASSPFISGAQETQYF. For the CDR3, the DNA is TGTGCCAGCAGCCCCTTTATAAGTGGGGCCCAAGAGACCCAGTACTTC.

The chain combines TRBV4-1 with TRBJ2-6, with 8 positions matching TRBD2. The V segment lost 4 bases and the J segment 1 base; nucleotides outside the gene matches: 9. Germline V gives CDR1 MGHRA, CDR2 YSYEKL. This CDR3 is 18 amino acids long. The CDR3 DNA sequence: TGCGCCAGCAGCCTACCGGGACTAGGACCGTCTGGGGCCAACGTCCTGACTTTC. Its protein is CASSLPGLGPSGANVLTF.

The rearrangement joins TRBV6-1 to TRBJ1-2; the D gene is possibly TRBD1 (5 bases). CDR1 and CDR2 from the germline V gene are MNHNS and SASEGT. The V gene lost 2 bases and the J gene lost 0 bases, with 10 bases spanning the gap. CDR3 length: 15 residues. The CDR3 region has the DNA TGTGCCAGCAGTGAAAGGGCAGGGACTAACTATGGCTACACCTTC. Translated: CASSERAGTNYGYTF.

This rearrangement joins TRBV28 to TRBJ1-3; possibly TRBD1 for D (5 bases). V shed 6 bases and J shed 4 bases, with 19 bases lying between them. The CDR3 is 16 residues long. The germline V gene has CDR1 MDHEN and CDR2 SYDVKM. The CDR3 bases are TGTGCCAGCAGGGAGGGTGGGGCGAGAGAGGGAAACACCATATATTTT. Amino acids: CASREGGAREGNTIYF.

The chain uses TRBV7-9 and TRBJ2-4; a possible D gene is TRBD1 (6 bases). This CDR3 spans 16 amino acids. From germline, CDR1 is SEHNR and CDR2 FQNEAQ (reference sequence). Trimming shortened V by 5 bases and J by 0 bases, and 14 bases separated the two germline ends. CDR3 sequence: CASSRQDSLAKNIQYF. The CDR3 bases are TGTGCCAGCAGCCGACAGGACAGTCTAGCCAAAAACATTCAGTACTTC.

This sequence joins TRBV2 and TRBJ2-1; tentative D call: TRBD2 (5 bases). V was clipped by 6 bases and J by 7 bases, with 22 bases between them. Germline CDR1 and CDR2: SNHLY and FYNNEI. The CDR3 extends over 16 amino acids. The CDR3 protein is CASRAVEAVNLNEQFF. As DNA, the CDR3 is TGTGCCAGCAGGGCTGTGGAGGCGGTTAACCTAAATGAGCAGTTCTTC.

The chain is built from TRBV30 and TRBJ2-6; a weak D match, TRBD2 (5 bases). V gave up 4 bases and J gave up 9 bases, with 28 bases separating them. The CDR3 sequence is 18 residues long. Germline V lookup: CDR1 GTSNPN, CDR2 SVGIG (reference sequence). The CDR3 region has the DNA TGTGCCTGGACCCCAGTAAGGATATCCTCTGGAGGTTTCAACGTCCTGACTTTC. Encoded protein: CAWTPVRISSGGFNVLTF.

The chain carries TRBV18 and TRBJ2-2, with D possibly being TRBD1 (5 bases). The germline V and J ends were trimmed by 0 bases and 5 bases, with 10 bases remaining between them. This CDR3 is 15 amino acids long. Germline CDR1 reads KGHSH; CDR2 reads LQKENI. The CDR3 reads CASSPPAGPTGELFF. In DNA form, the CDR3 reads TGTGCCAGCTCACCACCGGCAGGGCCGACCGGGGAGCTGTTTTTT.

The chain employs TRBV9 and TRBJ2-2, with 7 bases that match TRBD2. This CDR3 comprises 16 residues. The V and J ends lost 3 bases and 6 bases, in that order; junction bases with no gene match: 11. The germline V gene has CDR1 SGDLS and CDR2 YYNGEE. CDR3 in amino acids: CASSAVGTNWAGELFF. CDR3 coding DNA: TGTGCCAGCAGCGCCGTGGGGACTAACTGGGCCGGGGAGCTGTTTTTT.